A single sample gave rise to the 17 T cell receptor beta chains below, sequenced in a study of cytomegalovirus exposure and HLA in healthy donors (dated by TCRdb to about 2017). The library was made by the immunoSEQ multiplex PCR assay. For the multiplex PCR, a mixture combining 60 forward primers for TCR Vbeta segments and 13 reverse primers for TCR Jbeta segments was used. TCRdb obtained this table from immuneACCESS and retained in-frame rearrangements with V and J assigned. These tables miss some clones; where compared with another copy, unresolved V genes account for less than half of the shortfall, and the remainder is unexplained. The sample profile shows some 110,000 clones; 76% of them were found once. Roughly a sixth of the sample rests with the top ten. Sample: PBMCs. These receptor sequences come from a man aged 50 to 59 in good health and CMV-seropositive.

The chain joins TRBV27 to TRBJ2-4; D ambiguous. Germline CDR1 reads MNHEY; CDR2 reads SMNVEV (reference sequence). Trimming pared 11 bases from V and 0 bases from J, leaving 8 bases between. This CDR3 region has 12 residues. The CDR3 sequence: CASDEAKNIQYF. The CDR3 DNA follows: TGTGCCTCAGATGAAGCCAAAAACATTCAGTACTTC.

The gene calls are TRBV5-5 and TRBJ1-6; D call uncertain. This CDR3 contains 14 residues. Germline V gives CDR1 SGHKS, CDR2 YYEKEE (reference sequence). With 4 bases removed from V and 7 bases from J, the gap between germline ends came to 12 bases. CDR3 in amino acids: CASSPGVGNSPLHF. The CDR3 coding sequence is TGTGCCAGCAGCCCCGGGGTTGGGAATTCACCCCTCCACTTT.

The chain joins TRBV14 to TRBJ2-1, with D perhaps TRBD2 (5 bases). Between the trimmed V and J ends, which lost 2 bases and 2 bases, there was a span of 13 bases. The CDR3 has 16 residues. Germline lookup yields CDR1 SGHDN and CDR2 FVKESK. The CDR3 region is CASSQITGSTYNEQFF. The CDR3 coding sequence is TGTGCCAGCAGCCAAATCACGGGGTCAACCTACAATGAGCAGTTCTTC.

The chain carries TRBV5-1 and TRBJ2-3; TRBD2 matches at 10 bases. Germline V gene sequence: CDR1 SGHRS, CDR2 YFSETQ. V lost 2 bases, J lost 2 bases, and 2 bases stayed unmatched. The CDR3 runs 15 residues. CDR3 sequence reads: CASSFSGGTTDTQYF. In DNA, the CDR3 is TGCGCCAGCAGCTTTAGCGGGGGGACCACAGATACGCAGTATTTT.

V is TRBV28 and J is TRBJ1-1; 8 bases line up with TRBD1. V shed 3 bases, J shed 5 bases, and the junction held 14 bases outside the gene matches. Germline CDR1 MDHEN, CDR2 SYDVKM. CDR3 length: 17 residues. CDR3: CASSFARGRDLWTEAFF. The CDR3 DNA is TGTGCCAGCAGTTTTGCCAGGGGGCGCGATCTGTGGACTGAAGCTTTCTTT.

The chain recombines TRBV18 with TRBJ1-1, with 9 bases lining up with TRBD1. The V segment lost 6 bases and the J segment 4 bases; nucleotides outside the gene matches: 12. The CDR3 spans 16 residues. Germline-derived CDR1 and CDR2 are KGHSH and LQKENI. CDR3 loop: CASSSLGQGVPTEAFF. The DNA for the CDR3 is TGTGCCAGCTCTTCCTTGGGACAGGGAGTTCCCACTGAAGCTTTCTTT.

The J gene is TRBJ2-7, the V gene TRBV2; 9 bases are shared with TRBD1. This CDR3 is 15 amino acids long. J lost 4 bases, V lost 10 bases, and 14 bases had no gene match. Germline values: CDR1 SNHLY, CDR2 FYNNEI. The CDR3 sequence: CATIQQGANKYEQYF. The CDR3, as DNA: TGTGCCACCATACAACAGGGGGCTAATAAGTACGAGCAGTACTTC.

Here the CDR3 DNA reads TGTGCCAGCAGTTCCCGGGGTGAGAACGAGCAGTACTTC. This gives the protein CASSSRGENEQYF. The chain is built from TRBV6-6 and TRBJ2-7; TRBD2 might be the D (5 bases). Per germline, CDR1 MNHNY and CDR2 SVGAGI (reference sequence). V lost 4 bases, J lost 5 bases, and 12 bases lay in between. The length of the CDR3 is 13 residues.

The chain joins TRBV7-2 to TRBJ1-1; TRBD1 might be the D (5 bases). CDR1 is SGHTA and CDR2 is FQGNSA in the germline V gene. The CDR3 is 13 residues long. Trimming pared 5 bases from V and 5 bases from J, leaving 12 bases between. The CDR3 spells CASSGRQGTEAFF. The CDR3 nucleotides are TGTGCCAGCAGCGGGCGGCAGGGAACTGAAGCTTTCTTT.

The chain is built from TRBV10-3 and TRBJ2-3; TRBD1 might be the D (6 bases). From germline, CDR1 is ENHRY and CDR2 SYGVKD. The CDR3 runs 13 residues. V dropped 3 bases and J dropped 6 bases, with 10 bases sitting between them. The chain's CDR3 is CAISEQGFDTQYF. The CDR3 nucleotides are TGTGCCATCAGTGAACAGGGTTTTGATACGCAGTATTTT.

This chain links TRBV7-2 with TRBJ2-7, with 7 bases fitting TRBD1. Trimming took 1 base from V and 5 from J; bases not matched to a gene: 2. CDR1 is SGHTA and CDR2 is FQGNSA in the germline V gene. CDR3 length: 13 residues. CDR3 in amino acids: CASSLDRGNEQYF. The CDR3 nucleotides are TGTGCCAGCAGCTTAGACAGGGGTAACGAGCAGTACTTC.

The chain has TRBV4-3 and TRBJ2-7, with 9 bases aligning to TRBD1. J was trimmed by 5 bases and V by 3 bases; bases with no gene match: 8. Germline V gene data show CDR1 as LGHNA and CDR2 as YSLEER. The CDR3 runs to 15 residues. The CDR3 DNA reads as TGCGCCAGCAGCCAGACCGGGACAGGGTTGAACGAGCAGTACTTC. This translates into CASSQTGTGLNEQYF.

In the case of this clone: The junction differs from germline at one of its ends, possibly a read error. The V and J genes are TRBV7-7 and TRBJ2-5, with no clear D. The CDR3 extends over 12 amino acids. Germline V lookup: CDR1 SSHAT, CDR2 FNYEAQ (reference sequence). In DNA form, the CDR3 reads TGTGCTAGCAGTCCGGCCGGGGAGACCCAGTACTTC. Residues: CASSPAGETQYF.

Only one count was recorded for this clone. This chain joins TRBV6-5 and TRBJ2-7; 7 bases map to TRBD2. Germline V gene data show CDR1 as MNHEY and CDR2 as SVGAGI. This CDR3 spans 15 amino acids. Trimming at V came to 6 bases and at J to 0 bases, leaving 8 bases not matched to a gene. The CDR3 DNA follows: TGTGCCAGCAGGCCGGGACTATTACCCTCCTACGAGCAGTACTTC. This gives the protein CASRPGLLPSYEQYF.

The chain recombines TRBV13 with TRBJ2-1; possible D gene TRBD2, 6 bases. The germline V and J ends were trimmed by 6 bases and 4 bases, with 19 bases remaining between them. CDR1 PRHDT and CDR2 FYEKMQ come from the germline V gene (reference sequence). This CDR3 is built from 16 residues. The DNA for the CDR3 is TGTGCCAGCAGTCAGGGTTGGCTAGCGAGTTACAATGAGCAGTTCTTC. Amino acids: CASSQGWLASYNEQFF.

This sequence joins TRBV29-1 and TRBJ2-5, with 9 bases aligning to TRBD1. The assigned J gene may be wrong: the sequence end matches TRBJ2-7 better. This CDR3 comprises 14 residues. Germline CDR1 SQVTM, CDR2 ANQGSEA. Written as DNA, the CDR3 is TGCAGCGTTGAGGGGGGACAGGGACCCTACGAGCAGTACTTC. This codes for CSVEGGQGPYEQYF.

This clone was recorded only once. The gene calls are TRBV2 and TRBJ2-1; 12 bases line up with TRBD2. The CDR3 sequence is 16 residues long. Germline loops: CDR1 SNHLY, CDR2 FYNNEI. V was clipped by 6 bases and J by 7 bases; unmatched bases: 10. The CDR3 nucleotides are TGTGCCAGCAGCCCTGGCCTAGCGGGAGGGCGAAATGAGCAGTTCTTC. Its translation: CASSPGLAGGRNEQFF.